This T cell receptor beta chain was obtained from a study of blood T cell repertoires in COVID-19. The CDR3 consists of 18 residues. V gave up 4 bases and J gave up 3 bases; unmatched junction bases: 16. Germline V gene data show CDR1 as SGHTA and CDR2 as FQGNSA. TCRdb's table, derived via immunoSEQ multiplex PCR, lists solely in-frame clones and lacks some. This table holds around 340,000 clones, 65% to 90% found once. The V call is TRBV7-2, the J call TRBJ1-1; TRBD1 matches at 8 bases. The sequenced sample consisted of PBMCs or T cells enriched from blood (not recorded which). This receptor was identified in a woman in her forties with acute COVID-19. CDR3 DNA: TGTGCCAGCAGCTCCAGGCGTCTGGGCAGGGGGCGCGACACTGAAGCTTTCTTT. Amino acids: CASSSRRLGRGRDTEAFF. The variable domain in full, completed from reference TRBV7-2 and TRBJ1-1, reads GAGVSQSPSNKVTEKGKDVELRCDPISGHTALYWYRQSLGQGLEFLIYFQGNSAPDKSGLPSDRFSAERTGGSVSTLTIQRTQQEDSAVYLCASSSRRLGRGRDTEAFFGQGTRLTVV.